These 19 T cell receptor beta chains came from one sample sequenced in a study of T cell changes during pregnancy in multiple sclerosis. This table comes from immunoSEQ multiplex PCR, and its TCRdb copy is limited to in-frame clones, with some not included. The table has 60,000 to 90,000 clones, 80% to 95% seen once; the top ten hold 1.5% to 2%. The specimen comprised peripheral blood, sampled in the first trimester of pregnancy. These receptors were taken from a female donor in good health, enrolled as a control in a pregnancy study.

The chain recombines TRBV27 with TRBJ2-1; 7 nucleotides agree with TRBD2. Germline CDR1 and CDR2: MNHEY and SMNVEV (reference sequence). V shed 0 bases, J shed 7 bases, and the junction held 18 bases outside the gene matches. This CDR3 spans 19 amino acids. The CDR3 loop is CASSLSPPQEGGLHNEQFF. The CDR3 bases are TGTGCCAGCAGTTTATCGCCCCCCCAGGAGGGAGGGCTTCATAATGAGCAGTTCTTC.

The chain carries TRBV27 and TRBJ2-3, with TRBD2 matching over 11 bases. Germline lookup yields CDR1 MNHEY and CDR2 SMNVEV (reference sequence). This CDR3 has 14 amino acids. V shed 6 bases and J 1 base; nucleotides not matched to a gene: 0. The CDR3, as DNA: TGTGCCAGCAGACTAGCGGGAGGCACAGATACGCAGTATTTT. Translating gives CASRLAGGTDTQYF.

The V and J genes are TRBV4-1 and TRBJ2-7; D gene ambiguous. Trimming shortened V by 1 base and J by 1 base, and 11 bases separated the two germline ends. The CDR3 runs 15 residues. Germline assignment: CDR1 MGHRA and CDR2 YSYEKL. The CDR3 is CASSQGVGSSYEQYF. CDR3 nucleotide sequence: TGCGCCAGCAGCCAAGGAGTCGGGTCGTCCTACGAGCAGTACTTC.

The V and J genes are TRBV5-1 and TRBJ2-1, with 8 bases that match TRBD1. Germline CDR1 reads SGHRS; CDR2 reads YFSETQ. J gave up 5 bases and V 6 bases, and 4 bases lay outside the gene matches. The CDR3 consists of 13 residues. CDR3 coding DNA: TGCGCCAGCAAAGGACAGGGAAACAATGAGCAGTTCTTC. It yields the protein CASKGQGNNEQFF.

This chain uses TRBV19 with TRBJ2-5; 7 bases match TRBD1. The CDR3 has 18 amino acids. After removal of 4 bases from V and 5 bases from J, the junction contained 19 bases not matched to a gene. Germline V CDR1 and CDR2: LNHDA, SQIVND (reference sequence). The CDR3 spells CASSSWTGTNGQEETQYF. The CDR3 DNA reads TGTGCCAGTAGTAGTTGGACAGGAACAAACGGACAGGAGGAGACCCAGTACTTC. Variable domain in full (rest from reference TRBV19 and TRBJ2-5): DGGITQSPKYLFRKEGQNVTLSCEQNLNHDAMYWYRQDPGQGLRLIYYSQIVNDFQKGDIAEGYSVSREKKESFPLTVTSAQKNPTAFYLCASSSWTGTNGQEETQYFGPGTRLLVL.

The CDR3 loop reads CASSSEGGNSPLHF. DNA for the CDR3: TGCGCCAGCAGCTCGGAAGGGGGAAATTCACCCCTCCACTTT. V gene TRBV5-1 combines with J gene TRBJ1-6; maybe TRBD1 (6 bases). Germline lookup yields CDR1 SGHRS and CDR2 YFSETQ. The CDR3 is 14 amino acids. The V gene lost 3 bases and the J gene lost 7 bases, with 11 bases spanning the gap.

The gene calls are TRBV9 and TRBJ2-2; TRBD2 aligns across 11 bases. This CDR3 has 16 residues. In germline, CDR1 is SGDLS, CDR2 YYNGEE. J gave up 4 bases and V 2 bases, and 4 bases lay outside the gene matches. The CDR3 DNA is TGTGCCAGCAGCGTGTCAACTAGCGGGAGCACCGGGGAGCTGTTTTTT. Protein sequence: CASSVSTSGSTGELFF.

The chain is built from TRBV7-6 and TRBJ2-2, with TRBD1 matching over 10 bases. Germline trimming cut 4 bases from V and 4 bases from J; bases unmatched to any gene: 3. Germline values: CDR1 SGHVS, CDR2 FNYEAQ. The CDR3 is made up of 15 amino acids. The CDR3 DNA is TGTGCCAGCAGCTGGACAGGGGGATCCACCGGGGAGCTGTTTTTT. This codes for CASSWTGGSTGELFF.

This clone was recorded once. The chain joins TRBV6-1 to TRBJ2-2; D may be TRBD2 (5 bases). The germline gives CDR1 MNHNS, CDR2 SASEGT. V gave up 3 bases and J gave up 6 bases, with 17 bases separating them. The CDR3 extends over 16 amino acids. CDR3 protein: CASSEYTSQVSGELFF. The CDR3 bases are TGTGCCAGCAGTGAGTACACTAGTCAGGTCTCCGGGGAGCTGTTTTTT.

The chain uses TRBV4-2 and TRBJ2-7, with no clear D. This CDR3 spans 13 amino acids. V shed 3 bases and J shed 3 bases, with 9 bases lying between them. Germline CDR1 LGHNA, CDR2 YNFKEQ. The CDR3 DNA reads TGTGCCAGCAGCCATAGAGACTTCTACGAGCAGTACTTC. Translated, it gives CASSHRDFYEQYF.

V gene TRBV27 combines with J gene TRBJ2-7; no definite D call. The CDR3 is 13 residues long. The V and J ends lost 3 bases and 2 bases respectively, with 8 bases between them. The germline V gene has CDR1 MNHEY and CDR2 SMNVEV (reference sequence). In DNA form, the CDR3 reads TGTGCCAGCAGTTTTGGTCTAGCCTACGAGCAGTACTTC. Translation gives CASSFGLAYEQYF.

The J gene is TRBJ2-2, the V gene TRBV4-2; D is possibly TRBD2 (5 bases). In germline, CDR1 is LGHNA, CDR2 YNFKEQ. Trimming pared 4 bases from V and 8 bases from J, leaving 17 bases between. This CDR3 comprises 15 residues. The CDR3 here is CASSLGGPLKGELFF. The CDR3 DNA sequence: TGTGCCAGCAGCCTGGGCGGGCCTCTCAAGGGGGAGCTGTTTTTT.

The gene calls are TRBV5-1 and TRBJ2-7; 8 bases fit TRBD1. Germline CDR1 and CDR2: SGHRS and YFSETQ. V lost 2 bases to trimming and J lost 0 bases; unmatched junction nucleotides: 7. This CDR3 is 16 amino acids long. The CDR3 DNA reads as TGCGCCAGCAGCTTTGGACGACAGGGGAGCTCCTACGAGCAGTACTTC. It is translated as CASSFGRQGSSYEQYF.

The rearrangement joins TRBV5-1 to TRBJ1-3; possibly TRBD1 for D (6 bases). Trimming stripped 3 bases from V and 0 bases from J, with 13 bases between. Germline CDR1 is SGHRS and CDR2 is YFSETQ. The CDR3 covers 16 residues. CDR3 amino acids: CASSSTGHGSGNTIYF. The CDR3, as DNA: TGCGCCAGCAGCTCCACGGGACACGGCTCTGGAAACACCATATATTTT.

This sequence joins TRBV2 and TRBJ2-5; maybe TRBD1 (5 bases). The germline V gene encodes CDR1 SNHLY and CDR2 FYNNEI. V dropped 0 bases and J dropped 2 bases, with 13 bases sitting between them. The CDR3 is 16 amino acids. CDR3 coding DNA: TGTGCCAGCAGTGAAGCAAGGGGTGGGCGGCAAGAGACCCAGTACTTC. This codes for CASSEARGGRQETQYF. The full variable domain, rest sourced from reference TRBV2 and TRBJ2-5, is EPEVTQTPSHQVTQMGQEVILRCVPISNHLYFYWYRQILGQKVEFLVSFYNNEISEKSEIFDDQFSVERPDGSNFTLKIRSTKLEDSAMYFCASSEARGGRQETQYFGPGTRLLVL.

This clone was recorded many times. The chain combines TRBV14 with TRBJ2-7, with 12 bases fitting TRBD2. CDR3 size: 15 residues. Germline CDR1 reads SGHDN; CDR2 reads FVKESK. V trimming: 1 base; J trimming: 7 bases; junction bases outside the gene matches: 5. This chain's CDR3 is CASSQGLAGAREQYF. CDR3 in DNA: TGTGCCAGCAGCCAAGGACTAGCGGGAGCGCGGGAGCAGTACTTC.

The gene calls are TRBV6-5 and TRBJ1-4; 10 nucleotides match TRBD1. The junction had 6 bases not matched to a gene; V was cut back by 5 bases and J by 6 bases. This CDR3 is 15 amino acids long. Germline-derived CDR1 and CDR2 are MNHEY and SVGAGI. CDR3 in DNA: TGTGCCAGCAGTCAAGACAGGGGGCGCGATGAAAAACTGTTTTTT. It is translated as CASSQDRGRDEKLFF.

The chain carries TRBV15 and TRBJ2-5, with a weak D call TRBD1 (5 bases). This CDR3 contains 15 residues. V lost 0 bases to trimming and J lost 5 bases, with 13 bases between them. The germline CDR1 and CDR2 sequences are LNHNV and YYDKDF (reference sequence). The CDR3 is CATSRDYGAQETQYF. The DNA of the CDR3 is TGTGCCACCAGCAGAGATTATGGGGCCCAGGAGACCCAGTACTTC.

The rearrangement links TRBV7-9 to TRBJ2-7, with TRBD2 as a possible D gene (7 bases). V lost 5 bases, J lost 6 bases, and 23 bases lay in between. Germline V CDR1 and CDR2: SEHNR, FQNEAQ (reference sequence). The CDR3 length is 16 residues. The CDR3 region is CASSTTLFGGGGEQYF. The CDR3, as DNA: TGTGCCAGCAGCACCACCCTCTTTGGGGGAGGGGGCGAGCAGTACTTC. Full variable domain (remainder filled in from reference TRBV7-9 and TRBJ2-7): DTGVSQNPRHKITKRGQNVTFRCDPISEHNRLYWYRQTLGQGPEFLTYFQNEAQLEKSRLLSDRFSAERPKGSFSTLEIQRTEQGDSAMYLCASSTTLFGGGGEQYFGPGTRLTVT.